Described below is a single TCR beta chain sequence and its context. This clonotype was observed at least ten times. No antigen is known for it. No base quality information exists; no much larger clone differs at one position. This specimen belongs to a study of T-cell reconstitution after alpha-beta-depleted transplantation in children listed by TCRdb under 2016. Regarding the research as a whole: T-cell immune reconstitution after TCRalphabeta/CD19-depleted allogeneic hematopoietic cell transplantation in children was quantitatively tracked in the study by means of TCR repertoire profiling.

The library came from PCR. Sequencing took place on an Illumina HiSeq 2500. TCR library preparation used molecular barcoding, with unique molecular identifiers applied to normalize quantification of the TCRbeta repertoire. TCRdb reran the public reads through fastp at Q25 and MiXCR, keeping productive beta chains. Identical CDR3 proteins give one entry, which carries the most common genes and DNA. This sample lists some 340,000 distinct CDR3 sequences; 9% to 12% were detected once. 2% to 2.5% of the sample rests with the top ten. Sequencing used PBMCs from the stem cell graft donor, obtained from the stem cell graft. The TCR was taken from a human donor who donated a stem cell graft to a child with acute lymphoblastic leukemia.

The DNA is as follows: TGTGCCAGCAGCCAAGCGGCGGGGACATCCTTAAGGGGTGAAAAACTGTTTTTT. The encoded protein is CASSQAAGTSLRGEKLFF. Recombination connected TRBV4-2 to TRBJ1-4; the D region possibly corresponds to TRBD1 (6 bases align). The CDR3, from cysteine to phenylalanine, totals 18 residues. Only CDR3 DNA remains: 54 bases, in frame from the first base. V loses 1 base of germline sequence and J loses 7 bases, and the interval between the two ends is 22 bases. From the germline V gene, CDR1 is LGHNA and CDR2 is YNFKEQ.